What follows are 9 T cell receptor beta chains derived from one specimen sequenced in a study of cytomegalovirus exposure and HLA in healthy donors. The primer mix had 60 Vbeta and 13 Jbeta primers. Method: immunoSEQ multiplex PCR; TCRdb's copy keeps in-frame clones and lacks some. The sample includes around 190,000 clones, over 65% of them seen just once. The specimen sequenced was PBMCs. Receptors were obtained from a man between 60 and 75 years old in good health and CMV-seronegative.

This chain connects TRBV29-1 to TRBJ2-5; D possibly corresponds to TRBD1 (5 bases). The germline V gene has CDR1 SQVTM and CDR2 ANQGSEA. V was trimmed by 6 bases and J by 1 base, leaving 9 bases between them. The CDR3 is made up of 12 amino acids. The CDR3 sequence is CSVATAQETQYF. In DNA form, the CDR3 reads TGCAGCGTAGCGACAGCCCAAGAGACCCAGTACTTC.

This clone was recorded a few times. This chain connects TRBV7-8 to TRBJ1-1; D is unresolved. V was pared by 3 bases and J by 8 bases, with 13 bases between. This CDR3 spans 13 amino acids. Germline-derived CDR1 and CDR2 are SGHVS and FQNEAQ. The CDR3, as DNA: TGTGCCAGCAGCTTTGGTCGTCGGGAGGAAGCTTTCTTT. Translating gives CASSFGRREEAFF.

J is TRBJ2-3 and V is TRBV28, with D maybe TRBD1 (6 bases). Germline lookup yields CDR1 MDHEN and CDR2 SYDVKM. V was pared by 7 bases and J by 3 bases, with 8 bases between. The length of the CDR3 is 12 residues. CDR3 loop: CASTGQTDTQYF. DNA for the CDR3: TGTGCCAGCACTGGACAGACAGATACGCAGTATTTT.

The gene calls are TRBV6-1 and TRBJ1-6; a possible D gene is TRBD1 (6 bases). With 4 bases removed from V and 7 bases from J, the gap between germline ends came to 14 bases. This CDR3 contains 15 residues. Germline V lookup: CDR1 MNHNS, CDR2 SASEGT. The CDR3 DNA follows: TGTGCCAGCAGTGCCTCAACAGGGTGGAATTCACCCCTCCACTTT. As protein: CASSASTGWNSPLHF.

CDR3 amino acids: CASSQGTISGGGLRNEQFF. CDR3 in DNA: TGTGCCAGCAGCCAAGGTACAATTAGCGGAGGAGGGCTACGGAATGAGCAGTTCTTC. This chain joins TRBV4-2 and TRBJ2-1; D is possibly TRBD2 (6 bases). The CDR3 sequence is 19 residues long. With 1 base removed from V and 7 bases from J, the gap between germline ends came to 26 bases. Germline values: CDR1 LGHNA, CDR2 YNFKEQ.

For this clone: The identical CDR3 is also encoded by other nucleotide sequences in the sample. This chain uses TRBV5-1 with TRBJ1-1; D is possibly TRBD1 (5 bases). CDR1 and CDR2 from the germline V gene are SGHRS and YFSETQ. The CDR3 extends over 13 amino acids. Deletions cut 4 bases from V and 1 base from J, with 8 bases between. The CDR3 bases are TGCGCCAGCAGCGGGCAGGGGAACACTGAAGCTTTCTTT. Protein sequence: CASSGQGNTEAFF.

The genes are TRBV9 and TRBJ2-1, with 7 bases that match TRBD1. Germline CDR1 SGDLS, CDR2 YYNGEE. The CDR3 contains 15 residues. The V gene end was trimmed by 0 bases and the J gene end by 10 bases; junction bases not matched to a gene: 10. CDR3 sequence reads: CASSVVTGERGEQFF. Written as DNA, the CDR3 is TGTGCCAGCAGCGTAGTCACAGGGGAGAGGGGGGAGCAGTTCTTC.

This clone has just a few counts. This chain links TRBV27 with TRBJ2-5; possibly TRBD1 for D (6 bases). Trimming cost V 6 bases and J 4 bases, with 18 bases left between them. CDR3 size: 15 residues. The germline V gene encodes CDR1 MNHEY and CDR2 SMNVEV (reference sequence). The CDR3 sequence: CASRVDRIRPETQYF. DNA of the CDR3: TGTGCCAGCAGGGTGGACAGAATCCGCCCAGAGACCCAGTACTTC.

This sequence joins TRBV28 and TRBJ1-5; no reliable D call. V was pared by 2 bases and J by 0 bases, with 11 bases between. The CDR3 totals 16 residues. CDR1 and CDR2 from the germline V gene are MDHEN and SYDVKM. The chain's CDR3 is CASSLRGRNSNQPQHF. CDR3 bases: TGTGCCAGCAGTTTAAGAGGGAGAAATAGCAATCAGCCCCAGCATTTT.